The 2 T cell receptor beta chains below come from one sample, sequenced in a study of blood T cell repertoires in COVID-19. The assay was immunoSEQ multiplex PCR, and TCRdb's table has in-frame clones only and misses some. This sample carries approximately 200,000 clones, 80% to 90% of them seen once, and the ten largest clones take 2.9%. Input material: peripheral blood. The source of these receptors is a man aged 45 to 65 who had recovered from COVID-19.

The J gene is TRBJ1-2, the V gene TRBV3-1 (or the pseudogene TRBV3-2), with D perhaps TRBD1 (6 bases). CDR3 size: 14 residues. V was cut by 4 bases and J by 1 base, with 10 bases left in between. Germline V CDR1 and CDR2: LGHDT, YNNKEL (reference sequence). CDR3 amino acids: CASSPGHHNYGYTF. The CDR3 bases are TGTGCCAGCAGCCCGGGACACCATAACTATGGCTACACCTTC.

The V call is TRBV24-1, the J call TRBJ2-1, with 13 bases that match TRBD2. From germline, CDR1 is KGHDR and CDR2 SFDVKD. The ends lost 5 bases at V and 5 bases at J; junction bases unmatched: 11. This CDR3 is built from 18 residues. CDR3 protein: CATSVPRGTSGDDNEQFF. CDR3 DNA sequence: TGTGCCACCAGTGTCCCCCGAGGGACTAGCGGGGATGACAATGAGCAGTTCTTC.